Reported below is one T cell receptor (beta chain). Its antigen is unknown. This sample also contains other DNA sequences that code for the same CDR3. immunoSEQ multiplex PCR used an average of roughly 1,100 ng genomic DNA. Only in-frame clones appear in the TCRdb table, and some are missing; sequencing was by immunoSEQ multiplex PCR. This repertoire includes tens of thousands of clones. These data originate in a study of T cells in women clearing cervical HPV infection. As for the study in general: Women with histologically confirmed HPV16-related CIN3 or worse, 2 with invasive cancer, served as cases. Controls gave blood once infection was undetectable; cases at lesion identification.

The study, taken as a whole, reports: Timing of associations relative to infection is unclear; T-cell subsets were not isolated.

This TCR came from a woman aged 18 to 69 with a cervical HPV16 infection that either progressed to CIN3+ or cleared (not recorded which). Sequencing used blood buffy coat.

The sequenced CDR3 bases are TGCGCCAGCAGCTTGGCCGGACAGGGGAACACTGAA. Translating it yields CASSLAGQGNTE. The full CDR3 is CASSLAGQGNTEAFF. The chain uses TRBV5-1 and TRBJ1-1, with 8 bases lining up with TRBD1. The read finishes 3 residues shy of the CDR3 end, and the germline J gene is used to complete it. The trim removed 0 bases at V and 1 base at J, leaving 2 bases unmatched. The CDR3 consists of 15 residues. Germline V gene data show CDR1 as SGHRS and CDR2 as YFSETQ.